This T cell receptor beta chain stems from a study of cytomegalovirus exposure and HLA in healthy donors. Overall study findings and caveats: Information on immune exposure was restricted to one variable (CMV serostatus).

Worth noting for this clone: Its antigen is not identified.

The V gene lost 0 bases and the J gene lost 3 bases, with 14 bases spanning the gap. CDR3 length: 16 residues. From germline, CDR1 is WNHNN and CDR2 SYGVQD (reference sequence). The PCR was carried out with 60 Vbeta primers and 13 Jbeta primers. Method: immunoSEQ multiplex PCR; TCRdb's copy keeps in-frame clones and lacks some. This sample carries about 83,000 clones, about two thirds of them seen once, and the ten largest clones take approximately 8.9%. The sequence was collected from a man aged 55 to 70 in good health and CMV-seronegative. Sequenced material: PBMCs. This chain joins TRBV10-1 and TRBJ1-1; weak D call: TRBD1 (6 bases). Here the CDR3 reads CASSESRGQKDTEAFF. The CDR3 nucleotides read TGCGCCAGCAGTGAGTCGAGAGGACAGAAGGACACTGAAGCTTTCTTT.